These T cell receptor beta chains were read from a single sample in a study of T cell repertoires in cytomegalovirus infection. Via MiXCR, TCRdb re-called the reads, giving one row per CDR3 protein. The data show approximately 340,000 distinct CDR3 sequences, about 27% seen once. Which antigens these TCRs recognize remains unknown. This specimen consisted of cultured PBMCs, obtained from culture after CMV antigen stimulation. The receptors were sampled from a human donor in good health (CMV status not recorded). Some clones in this sample may be carry-over from other donors' samples. Each CDR3 is given with its conserved first and last residue. Each record gives: clone size, D gene, J gene, V gene, CDR3 DNA, CDR3 protein. The D gene is left open where the match is weak. Clone size, where shown, is once, few, many, or a class for clones that have expanded.

many | . | TRBJ2-7 | TRBV7-2 | TGTGCCAGCAGTTCGCGGAGGGACTGGATATCGGAGCAGTACTTC | CASSSRRDWISEQYF
. | TRBD2 | TRBJ2-1 | TRBV6-5 | TGTGCCAGCACCGAACTAGCGGGAAAGTACAATGAGCAGTTCTTC | CASTELAGKYNEQFF
few | . | TRBJ2-2 | TRBV12-3/TRBV12-4 | TGTGCCAGCTCCGGACTTTTCGACACCGGGGAGCTGTTTTTT | CASSGLFDTGELFF
few | . | TRBJ2-1 | TRBV28 | TGTGCCAGCATTCACAGGGAAAGCTACAATGAGCAGTTCTTC | CASIHRESYNEQFF
few | . | TRBJ2-5 | TRBV7-2 | TGTGCCAGCAGCCGCCGCGAAGAGACCCAGTACTTC | CASSRREETQYF
. | TRBD2 | TRBJ2-3 | TRBV5-4 | TGTGCCAGCAGCCCTCCTAGCGGGGGGGCCGGCACAGATACGCAGTATTTT | CASSPPSGGAGTDTQYF
few | TRBD2 | TRBJ2-2 | TRBV7-6 | TGTGTCATCACCCCCGGGACTAGCGGGAGCTCGGGCACCGGGGAGCTGTTTTTT | CVITPGTSGSSGTGELFF
. | TRBD2 | TRBJ2-7 | TRBV20-1 | TGCAGTGCTAGGAAGGAAGCGGGGGTCCCCGAGGGCTACGAGCAGTACTTC | CSARKEAGVPEGYEQYF
once | . | TRBJ2-3 | TRBV7-9 | TGTGCCAGCAGCTCCCGACAGGCAGCCACAGATACGCAGTATTTT | CASSSRQAATDTQYF
few | TRBD1 | TRBJ1-1 | TRBV28 | TGTGCCAGCAGTCCGACCCAGGGGGAAAACACTGAAGCTTTCTTT | CASSPTQGENTEAFF
. | TRBD1 | TRBJ2-7 | TRBV4-1 | TGCGCCAGCAGCCTCTTCAGGGGGAAAGCCTACGAGCAGTACTTC | CASSLFRGKAYEQYF
few | TRBD2 | TRBJ2-3 | TRBV9 | TGTGCCAGCAGCGTAAATCCTAGCGGTTACACAGATACGCAGTATTTT | CASSVNPSGYTDTQYF
few | . | TRBJ1-5 | TRBV7-9 | TGTGCCAGCAGCCCCGGCGGGGGCCGAGGTCAGCCCCAGCATTTT | CASSPGGGRGQPQHF
. | . | TRBJ2-7 | TRBV6-5 | TGTGCCAGCAGTAGGCAGCCAGACTACGAGCAGTACTTC | CASSRQPDYEQYF
few | TRBD1 | TRBJ1-2 | TRBV11-2 | TGTGCCAGCAGCTCTGACAGGGAAGCTAACTATGGCTACACCTTC | CASSSDREANYGYTF
many | . | TRBJ2-3 | TRBV7-9 | TGTGCCAGCAGCTTAGTTTGGACTAATTTTGCTGGAGGCACAGATACGCAGTATTTT | CASSLVWTNFAGGTDTQYF
few | . | TRBJ1-1 | TRBV7-2 | TGTGCCAGCAGCTTAGCCGGCACGACCACTGAAGCTTTCTTT | CASSLAGTTTEAFF
. | . | TRBJ1-2 | TRBV5-5 | TGTGCCAGCAGCTTGAGTAACCCTGCGGATGGCTACACCTTC | CASSLSNPADGYTF
. | TRBD2 | TRBJ2-7 | TRBV7-9 | TGTGCCAGCGGCTCCAGCGGGGCCTACGAGCAGTACTTC | CASGSSGAYEQYF
. | . | TRBJ1-1 | TRBV7-2 | TGTGCCAGCAGCCCCCGGGGGCCAGCTTTCTTT | CASSPRGPAFF
. | . | TRBJ1-1 | TRBV20-1 | TGCAGTGCTATTTCCCGGGGGGCGCGGACTGAAGCTTTCTTT | CSAISRGARTEAFF
few | TRBD1 | TRBJ2-2 | TRBV4-2 | TGTGCCAGCAGCCGGGACAGGGTGGGGACCGGGGAGCTGTTTTTT | CASSRDRVGTGELFF
. | . | TRBJ2-2 | TRBV2 | TGTGCCAGTCTGAGGACAGCGAACACCGGGGAGCTGTTTTTT | CASLRTANTGELFF
once | . | TRBJ2-7 | TRBV15 | TGTGCCACCAGCAGAGATCGAGGTCAGGGGCCTTACGAGCAGTACTTC | CATSRDRGQGPYEQYF
. | . | TRBJ2-1 | TRBV6-1 | TGTGCCAGCAACCCTCGACAGCTCTATGACGATGAGCAGTTCTTC | CASNPRQLYDDEQFF
few | TRBD2 | TRBJ2-5 | TRBV20-1 | TGCAGTGCTGGCGGGACTAGCGGGAGGGAAGAGACCCAGTACTTC | CSAGGTSGREETQYF
. | . | TRBJ1-2 | TRBV2 | TGTGCCAGCAGTGCGGCGGGGGCGCTGGACTATGGCTACACCTTC | CASSAAGALDYGYTF
. | . | TRBJ1-3 | TRBV12-3/TRBV12-4 | TGTGCCAGCAGTTTAGTGATCAACTTTTACTCTGGAAACACCATATATTTT | CASSLVINFYSGNTIYF
. | TRBD2 | TRBJ2-3 | TRBV27 | TGTGCCAGCAGTTTACCAGCGGGGGGCACAGATACGCAGTATTTT | CASSLPAGGTDTQYF